The 28 T cell receptor beta chains below were found in one sample sequenced in a study of beta chain features in type 1 diabetes (dated by TCRdb to about 2018). Library preparation employed the immunoSEQ multiplex PCR assay. All of the isolated RNA was reverse transcribed with the High Capacity cDNA Reverse Transcription Kit, so expressed TCRB transcripts were sequenced. Held by TCRdb, this immuneACCESS table contains in-frame sequences only and omits some clones. Under half of the omission traces to an unresolved V gene where checked; the cause of the rest is unknown. Across this sample there are 250,000 to 300,000 clones, with 7.5% to 9.5% seen only once. The ten largest make up approximately 0.93% of the sample. The sample comprised central memory CD4+ T cells from blood. These receptors all stem from a young woman in good health.

The rearrangement uses TRBV7-2 and TRBJ2-1; D gene unclear. V gave up 2 bases and J gave up 7 bases, with 12 bases separating them. Germline CDR1 and CDR2: SGHTA and FQGNSA. The CDR3 consists of 14 residues. Here the CDR3 DNA reads TGTGCCAGCAGCTTAAGCCAGGTAAGGAATGAGCAGTTCTTC. It yields the protein CASSLSQVRNEQFF.

The table lists this clone with a few counts. This rearrangement joins TRBV4-2 to TRBJ1-4, with D perhaps matching TRBD1 (6 bases). Germline V lookup: CDR1 LGHNA, CDR2 YNFKEQ. The V end was cut by 0 bases, the J end by 7 bases, with 15 bases between. The CDR3 has 16 amino acids. CDR3 region: CASSQDLTGGREKLFF. CDR3 in DNA: TGTGCCAGCAGCCAAGACTTGACAGGTGGGCGTGAAAAACTGTTTTTT.

V and J are TRBV18 and TRBJ1-2, with TRBD1 as a possible D gene (5 bases). CDR3 size: 14 residues. CDR1 KGHSH and CDR2 LQKENI come from the germline V gene. Trimming stripped 0 bases from V and 5 bases from J, with 10 bases between. The CDR3 DNA reads TGTGCCAGCTCACCACCCGGGGACCGGTATGGCTACACCTTC. Its translation is CASSPPGDRYGYTF.

This clone turned up a few times. The chain has TRBV28 and TRBJ2-5, with 8 bases that match TRBD1. The CDR3 is 14 amino acids. V gave up 3 bases and J gave up 5 bases; unmatched junction bases: 5. Germline V CDR1 and CDR2: MDHEN, SYDVKM. As DNA, the CDR3 is TGTGCCAGCAGTTTGAACAGGGGGGTTGAGACCCAGTACTTC. It encodes CASSLNRGVETQYF.

In the case of this clone: The same CDR3 can be traced to other DNA sequences in this sample. The chain couples TRBV2 to TRBJ1-2, with D unresolved. The CDR3 has 13 amino acids. CDR1 and CDR2 from the germline V gene are SNHLY and FYNNEI. V was clipped by 6 bases and J by 0 bases, with 8 bases between them. In nucleotides, the CDR3 is TGTGCCAGCAGGGATGGAGCTAACTATGGCTACACCTTC. As protein: CASRDGANYGYTF. Variable domain in full (rest from reference TRBV2 and TRBJ1-2): EPEVTQTPSHQVTQMGQEVILRCVPISNHLYFYWYRQILGQKVEFLVSFYNNEISEKSEIFDDQFSVERPDGSNFTLKIRSTKLEDSAMYFCASRDGANYGYTFGSGTRLTVV.

This clone showed up just a few times. The sample holds other DNA sequences that translate to the same CDR3. The J gene is TRBJ2-7, the V gene TRBV20-1; D unclear. Germline-derived CDR1 and CDR2 are DFQATT and SNEGSKA (reference sequence). V was clipped by 6 bases and J by 3 bases, with 9 bases between them. This CDR3 has 11 residues. The CDR3 bases are TGCAGTGCCAGATTTAACTACGAGCAGTACGTC. Translation gives CSARFNYEQYV.

The chain uses TRBV6-6 and TRBJ2-1; 7 positions match TRBD2. After removal of 8 bases from V and 4 bases from J, the junction contained 8 bases not matched to a gene. The V gene's germline CDR1 is MNHNY and CDR2 SVGAGI (reference sequence). CDR3 length: 14 residues. CDR3 sequence reads: CASGAGNTYNEQFF. CDR3 nucleotide sequence: TGTGCCAGCGGAGCGGGGAATACTTACAATGAGCAGTTCTTC.

A few counts support this clone. V gene TRBV7-2 combines with J gene TRBJ2-5; perhaps TRBD2 as D (7 bases). CDR1 is SGHTA and CDR2 is FQGNSA in the germline V gene. The ends were cut back, 3 bases at V and 6 bases at J, with 11 bases in the middle. CDR3 length: 13 residues. CDR3 in DNA: TGTGCCAGCAGCTTTCGGGGGGCGCAGACCCAGTACTTC. The encoded protein is CASSFRGAQTQYF. Supplemented by reference TRBV7-2 and TRBJ2-5, the full variable domain reads GAGVSQSPSNKVTEKGKDVELRCDPISGHTALYWYRQSLGQGLEFLIYFQGNSAPDKSGLPSDRFSAERTGGSVSTLTIQRTQQEDSAVYLCASSFRGAQTQYFGPGTRLLVL.

This clone was counted only a few times. Given a far larger clone just one base away, this is likely a sequencing read error. Other DNA sequences from this sample encode an identical CDR3 as well. The V gene is TRBV7-3, the J gene TRBJ1-1, with D maybe TRBD1 (5 bases). The CDR3 runs to 12 residues. Trimming removed 5 bases at V and 1 base at J, with 5 bases between. Germline V gives CDR1 SGHTA, CDR2 FQGTGA. CDR3 amino acids: CASSTGNTEAFF. The CDR3 region has the DNA TGTGCCAGCAGCACAGGGAACACTGAAGCTTTCTTT.

The sample holds many counts of this clone. The chain combines TRBV6-6 with TRBJ2-1; perhaps TRBD2 as D (6 bases). The germline gives CDR1 MNHNY, CDR2 SVGAGI (reference sequence). This CDR3 region has 16 residues. V was cut by 8 bases and J by 5 bases, with 22 bases left in between. The CDR3 here is CASRGTPGEKDNEQFF. Here the CDR3 DNA reads TGTGCCAGCCGAGGTACTCCGGGGGAGAAGGACAATGAGCAGTTCTTC.

V usage is TRBV29-1 and J usage is TRBJ1-1; D is undetermined. This CDR3 contains 12 residues. CDR1 is SQVTM and CDR2 is ANQGSEA in the germline V gene. Trimming removed 7 bases from V and 7 bases from J, with 16 bases in between. In nucleotides, the CDR3 is TGCAGCGCCGAGAGGGTCCGCGGTGAAGCTTTCTTT. Translated: CSAERVRGEAFF.

This clone appeared many times. This CDR3 reads CAIMRGEPRNEQFF. The CDR3 DNA sequence: TGTGCCATCATGAGGGGAGAGCCAAGGAATGAGCAGTTCTTC. V gene TRBV10-3 combines with J gene TRBJ2-1, with D possibly called TRBD1 or TRBD2 (5 bases each). Germline CDR1 is ENHRY and CDR2 is SYGVKD. This CDR3 has 14 amino acids. V lost 7 bases to trimming and J lost 7 bases, with 17 bases between them.

This clone was picked up many times. The genes are TRBV4-2 and TRBJ1-1; D not resolved. The germline V and J ends were trimmed by 4 bases and 3 bases, with 12 bases remaining between them. Germline V gives CDR1 LGHNA, CDR2 YNFKEQ. The CDR3 spans 14 residues. The CDR3 protein is CASSPRAVDTEAFF. The DNA of the CDR3 is TGTGCCAGCAGCCCGAGGGCGGTTGACACTGAAGCTTTCTTT.

The CDR3, as DNA: TGTGCCAGCAGTTCCCCGGGCCGCGGCGGGGAGACCCAGTACTTC. Protein product: CASSSPGRGGETQYF. V usage is TRBV6-6 and J usage is TRBJ2-5; TRBD2 might be the D (5 bases). The germline V gene encodes CDR1 MNHNY and CDR2 SVGAGI (reference sequence). V gave up 4 bases and J gave up 5 bases, with 17 bases separating them. This CDR3 has 15 residues.

This chain uses TRBV28 with TRBJ1-1; 7 bases line up with TRBD1. This CDR3 has 13 residues. Germline-derived CDR1 and CDR2 are MDHEN and SYDVKM. With V trimmed by 6 bases and J by 1 base, 2 bases remained unmatched. The CDR3 DNA follows: TGTGCCAGCAGGAGACAGGGGAACACTGAAGCTTTCTTT. Protein sequence: CASRRQGNTEAFF.

There are a few counts of this clone. The rearrangement uses TRBV18 and TRBJ1-5, with D possibly TRBD1 on 5 matching bases. Per the germline V gene, CDR1 is KGHSH and CDR2 is LQKENI. Trimming removed 6 bases at V and 0 bases at J, with 12 bases between. The CDR3 covers 15 residues. The DNA for the CDR3 is TGTGCCAGCTCCCAGGGCACCTATAGCAATCAGCCCCAGCATTTT. It yields the protein CASSQGTYSNQPQHF. The full variable domain, completed using reference TRBV18 and TRBJ1-5, is NAGVMQNPRHLVRRRGQEARLRCSPMKGHSHVYWYRQLPEEGLKFMVYLQKENIIDESGMPKERFSAEFPKEGPSILRIQQVVRGDSAAYFCASSQGTYSNQPQHFGDGTRLSIL.

The chain combines TRBV19 with TRBJ1-4, with D possibly TRBD1 on 6 matching bases. CDR1 is LNHDA and CDR2 is SQIVND in the germline V gene (reference sequence). The germline V and J ends were trimmed by 1 base and 5 bases, with 11 bases remaining between them. The CDR3 runs to 15 residues. DNA of the CDR3: TGTGCCAGTAGTATAGTTCAGGGGCTAAATGAAAAACTGTTTTTT. Encoded protein: CASSIVQGLNEKLFF.

The sample holds a few counts of this clone. The chain carries TRBV7-2 and TRBJ2-1; D is unresolved. This CDR3 region has 12 residues. Germline-derived CDR1 and CDR2 are SGHTA and FQGNSA. Trimming took off 4 bases at V and 5 bases at J, with 6 bases between the two ends. CDR3 sequence: CASSSFHNEQFF. CDR3 nucleotides: TGTGCCAGCAGCTCCTTCCACAATGAGCAGTTCTTC.

This clone was counted ten times or more. The chain links TRBV25-1 to TRBJ2-1; D is undetermined. Germline V gene sequence: CDR1 MGHDK, CDR2 SYGVNS. The V and J ends lost 4 bases and 3 bases respectively, with 10 bases between them. The CDR3 has 14 amino acids. This chain's CDR3 is CASSVQVSYNEQFF. CDR3 DNA: TGTGCCAGCAGTGTTCAGGTCAGCTACAATGAGCAGTTCTTC.

The chain couples TRBV5-4 to TRBJ1-1, with unresolved D. The CDR3 covers 12 residues. The germline V and J ends were trimmed by 7 bases and 1 base, with 8 bases remaining between them. The germline CDR1 and CDR2 sequences are SGHNT and YYREEE (reference sequence). Here the CDR3 DNA reads TGTGCCAGCGCCGACCCGAACACTGAAGCTTTCTTT. This gives the protein CASADPNTEAFF.

This clone has only a few counts. The V call is TRBV4-2, the J call TRBJ2-7, with a tentative D call TRBD2 (6 bases). CDR3 length: 15 residues. V gave up 2 bases and J gave up 2 bases, with 13 bases separating them. Germline V gene sequence: CDR1 LGHNA, CDR2 YNFKEQ. The CDR3 nucleotides are TGTGCCAGCAGCCAACGTCGCGGAGGGGCCTACGAGCAGTACTTC. Translated, it gives CASSQRRGGAYEQYF.

This clone appeared a few times. This chain joins TRBV5-6 and TRBJ1-2; unclear D gene. Germline V lookup: CDR1 SGHDT, CDR2 YYEEEE. This CDR3 spans 15 amino acids. V was cut by 2 bases and J by 7 bases, with 18 bases left in between. The DNA for the CDR3 is TGTGCCAGCAGCTTTCTGGACCCACTGGGAGGTGGCTACACCTTC. This sequence encodes CASSFLDPLGGGYTF. Supplemented by reference TRBV5-6 and TRBJ1-2, the full variable domain reads DAGVTQSPTHLIKTRGQQVTLRCSPKSGHDTVSWYQQALGQGPQFIFQYYEEEERQRGNFPDRFSGHQFPNYSSELNVNALLLGDSALYLCASSFLDPLGGGYTFGSGTRLTVV.

This clone has more than one count but fewer than ten. At one boundary the junction diverges from the germline segment, which might be a read error. The chain joins TRBV18 to TRBJ2-7; 7 bases match TRBD2. CDR3 length: 16 amino acids. Per the germline V gene, CDR1 is KGHSH and CDR2 is LQKENI. In nucleotides, the CDR3 is TGTGCCAGCTCATCACCGGGGGTAGCGGGCTCCTACGAGCAGTACTTC. It encodes CASSSPGVAGSYEQYF.

This clone was counted at least ten times. The V call is TRBV4-3, the J call TRBJ1-2; D not certain. The CDR3 has 13 amino acids. CDR1 is LGHNA, CDR2 YSLEER, per germline. V lost 3 bases and J 7 bases, leaving 12 bases between the germline ends. For the CDR3, the DNA is TGCGCCAGCAGCCAGAGGGCGGCGTCTGGCTACACCTTC. Residues: CASSQRAASGYTF.

This chain uses TRBV4-2 with TRBJ1-2; 9 bases match TRBD1. CDR1 and CDR2 from the germline V gene are LGHNA and YNFKEQ. This CDR3 comprises 14 residues. V dropped 4 bases and J dropped 5; count of bases not matched to a gene: 5. This CDR3 is CASSRLGQGYGYTF. The CDR3 DNA sequence: TGTGCCAGCAGCCGCTTGGGACAGGGTTATGGCTACACCTTC.

This clone has a count of ten or more. This chain uses TRBV28 with TRBJ2-7; possibly TRBD1 or TRBD2 for D (5 bases each). The germline gives CDR1 MDHEN, CDR2 SYDVKM. V dropped 6 bases and J dropped 6 bases, with 12 bases sitting between them. This CDR3 comprises 12 residues. DNA for the CDR3: TGTGCCAGCAGCCCCCCGAGGGGCGAGCAGTACGTC. Its translation is CASSPPRGEQYV.

This clone has just a few counts. This rearrangement joins TRBV30 to TRBJ2-3, with a weak D call TRBD2 (6 bases). CDR3 length: 13 amino acids. The germline gives CDR1 GTSNPN, CDR2 SVGIG (reference sequence). V lost 1 base to trimming and J lost 5 bases, with 10 bases between them. DNA for the CDR3: TGTGCCTGGAGTGGATGGAGGGGAGATACGCAGTATTTT. Amino acids: CAWSGWRGDTQYF.

This clone has more than one count but fewer than ten. This rearrangement joins TRBV29-1 to TRBJ2-2; 11 bases agree with TRBD2. CDR1 is SQVTM and CDR2 is ANQGSEA in the germline V gene. CDR3 size: 16 residues. With V trimmed by 7 bases and J by 2 bases, 9 bases remained unmatched. The CDR3 loop is CSASTTSGSNTGELFF. The CDR3 nucleotides are TGCAGCGCCTCCACTACTAGCGGGAGTAACACCGGGGAGCTGTTTTTT.